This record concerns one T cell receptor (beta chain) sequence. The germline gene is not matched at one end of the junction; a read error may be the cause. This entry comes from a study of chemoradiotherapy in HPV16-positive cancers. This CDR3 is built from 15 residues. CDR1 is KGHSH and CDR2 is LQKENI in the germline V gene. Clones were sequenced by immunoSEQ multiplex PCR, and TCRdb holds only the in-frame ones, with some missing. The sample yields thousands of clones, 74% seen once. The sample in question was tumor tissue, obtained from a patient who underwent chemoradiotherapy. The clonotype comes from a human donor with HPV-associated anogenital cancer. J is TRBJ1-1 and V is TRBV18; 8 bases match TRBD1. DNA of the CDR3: TGTGCCAGCTCACCTGACGGGACAGGCCGGGCGCTAATAATCTTT. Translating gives CASSPDGTGRALIIF.